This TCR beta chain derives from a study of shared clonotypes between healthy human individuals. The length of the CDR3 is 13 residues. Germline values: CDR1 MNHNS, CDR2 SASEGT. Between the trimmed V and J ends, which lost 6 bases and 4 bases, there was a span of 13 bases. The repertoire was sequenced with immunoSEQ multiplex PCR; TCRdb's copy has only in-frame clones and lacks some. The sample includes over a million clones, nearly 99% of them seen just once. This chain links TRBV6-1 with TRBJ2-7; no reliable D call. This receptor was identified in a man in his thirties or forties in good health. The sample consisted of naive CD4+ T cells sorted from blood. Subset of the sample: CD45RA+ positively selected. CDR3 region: CASSALKGYEQYF. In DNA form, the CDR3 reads TGTGCCAGCAGCGCCCTTAAAGGGTACGAGCAGTACTTC.